Each of the 31 T cell receptor beta chains below was sequenced from the same sample in a study of tumor and adjacent non-tumor tissue in lung cancer. No cell sorting was done before RNA was extracted from the tissue. A modified ARM-PCR protocol with three rounds of nested PCR amplified TCRbeta. TCRdb processed the multiplex PCR reads anew with MiXCR; each CDR3 protein has one entry. The table includes 100,000 to 150,000 distinct CDR3 sequences, about 66% detected once. Sequenced: lung tumor tissue. The receptors come from a man younger than 45 with non-small cell lung cancer.

Points on this clonotype: The junction shows a germline mismatch at one end, possibly a read error. The chain uses TRBV11-3 and TRBJ1-1; TRBD1 is a possible D gene (6 bases). The CDR3 runs to 18 residues. Germline CDR1 reads SGHNT; CDR2 reads YENEEA. This CDR3 reads CVSSFNAPYRVSNTEAFF. In nucleotides, the CDR3 is TGTGTCAGCAGCTTTAATGCCCCATACAGGGTAAGCAACACTGAAGCTTTCTTT.

Remarks on this clonotype: At one boundary the junction diverges from the germline segment, which might be a read error. V gene TRBV29-1 combines with J gene TRBJ1-1, with D possibly matching TRBD1 (5 bases). The CDR3 runs 14 residues. Germline V gene sequence: CDR1 SQVTM, CDR2 ANQGSEA. The CDR3 region has the DNA TGCAGCGTTGAAGTAACTGGGACGAACACTGACGCTTTCTTT. Its translation is CSVEVTGTNTDAFF.

This clonotype was recorded a few times. A read error may be the cause here, since a much bigger clone is one base away. The chain has TRBV20-1 and TRBJ2-2; D is uncertain. The CDR3 totals 13 residues. Germline-derived CDR1 and CDR2 are DFQATT and SNEGSKA (reference sequence). Trimming stripped 6 bases from V and 4 bases from J, with 12 bases between. CDR3 nucleotide sequence: TGCAGTGCCCCCCTAAATAGCACCGGGGAGCTGTTTTTT. Translation: CSAPLNSTGELFF.

This clonotype was observed a single time. The gene calls are TRBV4-3 and TRBJ2-7, with D possibly TRBD1 on 6 matching bases. The germline gives CDR1 LGHNA, CDR2 YSLEER. CDR3 length: 19 residues. V was trimmed by 1 base and J by 2 bases, leaving 24 bases between them. The CDR3 is CASSQGSPLGTRGPYEQYF. CDR3 in DNA: TGCGCCAGCAGCCAAGGCTCCCCTCTCGGGACAAGGGGCCCCTACGAGCAGTACTTC.

The rearrangement links TRBV18 to TRBJ2-7; D remains ambiguous. CDR3 size: 12 residues. The V end was cut by 3 bases, the J end by 4 bases, with 7 bases between. The germline CDR1 and CDR2 sequences are KGHSH and LQKENI. The CDR3 sequence is CASSPGRYEQYF. In DNA form, the CDR3 reads TGTGCCAGCTCACCGGGAAGGTACGAGCAGTACTTC. The complete variable domain, with remaining parts taken from reference TRBV18 and TRBJ2-7, reads NAGVMQNPRHLVRRRGQEARLRCSPMKGHSHVYWYRQLPEEGLKFMVYLQKENIIDESGMPKERFSAEFPKEGPSILRIQQVVRGDSAAYFCASSPGRYEQYFGPGTRLTVT.

This clonotype was counted once. This may arise from a read error, as a much more abundant clone is one base away. The CDR3 protein is CASGAGLRGGYEQYF. The CDR3 region has the DNA TGTGCCAGCGGCGCGGGCCTTAGGGGCGGCTACGAGCAGTACTTC. The chain is built from TRBV5-4 and TRBJ2-7; D may match TRBD1 or TRBD2 (5 bases each). The CDR3 runs to 15 residues. V was trimmed by 7 bases and J by 3 bases, leaving 20 bases between them. Germline CDR1 and CDR2: SGHNT and YYREEE (reference sequence).

This clonotype has at least ten counts. The chain carries TRBV13 and TRBJ1-6, with TRBD1 as a possible D gene (5 bases). CDR3 length: 15 amino acids. Germline loops: CDR1 PRHDT, CDR2 FYEKMQ (reference sequence). V lost 4 bases, J lost 9 bases, and 16 bases lay in between. The CDR3 DNA follows: TGTGCCAGCAGCTCTCGGGACTTTCGTGGTTCACCCCTCCACTTT. This encodes CASSSRDFRGSPLHF.

A remark on this clonotype: At one of its ends the junction is not consistent with the germline gene, which may arise from a read error. V and J are TRBV11-2 and TRBJ2-5; D is unresolved. CDR3 length: 17 amino acids. Germline loops: CDR1 SGHAT, CDR2 FQNNGV. The CDR3, as DNA: TGTGCCAGCAGCTTAGAACTCCAGGAAGGATGGGGAAAGACCCAGTATTTC. Translation gives CASSLELQEGWGKTQYF. The whole variable domain, remainder taken from reference TRBV11-2 and TRBJ2-5, is EAGVAQSPRYKIIEKRQSVAFWCNPISGHATLYWYQQILGQGPKLLIQFQNNGVVDDSQLPKDRFSAERLKGVDSTLKIQPAKLEDSAVYLCASSLELQEGWGKTQYFGPGTRLLVL.

The chain links TRBV7-3 to TRBJ2-1, with D uncertain. CDR1 is SGHTA, CDR2 FQGTGA, per germline. The V gene lost 2 bases and the J gene lost 2 bases, with 7 bases spanning the gap. The CDR3 runs to 14 residues. The DNA of the CDR3 is TGTGCCAGCAGCTTAGGGTCTCCCTACAATGAGCAGTTCTTC. It encodes CASSLGSPYNEQFF.

Comment on this clonotype: A junction end diverges from the germline sequence, so it may reflect a read error. This rearrangement joins TRBV5-1 to TRBJ2-1; TRBD2 agrees at 11 bases. This CDR3 contains 15 residues. The V gene's germline CDR1 is SGHRS and CDR2 YFSETQ. CDR3 in amino acids: CVSSLLLAGAGEQFF. In DNA, the CDR3 is TGCGTCAGCAGCTTGTTACTAGCGGGAGCGGGTGAGCAGTTCTTC. Full variable domain (remainder filled in from reference TRBV5-1 and TRBJ2-1): KAGVTQTPRYLIKTRGQQVTLSCSPISGHRSVSWYQQTPGQGLQFLFEYFSETQRNKGNFPGRFSGRQFSNSRSEMNVSTLELGDSALYLCVSSLLLAGAGEQFFGPGTRLTVL.

This chain uses TRBV5-1 with TRBJ2-5; D not certain. V lost 8 bases and J lost 5, with 16 bases in between. CDR3 length: 13 amino acids. Germline CDR1 reads SGHRS; CDR2 reads YFSETQ. Written as DNA, the CDR3 is TGCGCCAGTAACTGGTCCCTCGGGGAGACCCAGTACTTC. This translates into CASNWSLGETQYF.

This clonotype was observed at least ten times. The rearrangement joins TRBV10-1 to TRBJ2-3; D gene unclear. This CDR3 is built from 14 residues. Germline V gene lookup returns CDR1 WNHNN and CDR2 SYGVQD (reference sequence). The ends were cut back, 3 bases at V and 2 bases at J, with 9 bases in the middle. CDR3 bases: TGCGCCAGCAGTGACGACTCTCTCACAGATACGCAGTATTTT. It is translated as CASSDDSLTDTQYF.

Note on this clonotype: A read error is possible here, since a much larger clone lies one base away. The V call is TRBV4-1, the J call TRBJ2-7, with 8 bases that match TRBD2. The CDR3 totals 16 residues. CDR1 is MGHRA and CDR2 is YSYEKL in the germline V gene. Here the CDR3 DNA reads TGCGCCGGCAGCCAAGATGCGGCGCGGGGGGCCTACGAGCAGTACTTC. This codes for CAGSQDAARGAYEQYF.

As for this clonotype: A clone one base away is much larger, so this may be a read error. As the CDR3 is not closed by the conserved phenylalanine or tryptophan, this likely results from a read error. J is TRBJ2-1 and V is TRBV29-1; D uncertain. The germline V gene has CDR1 SQVTM and CDR2 ANQGSEA. This CDR3 contains 14 residues. Trimming took 3 bases from V and 7 from J, leaving 16 bases between them. The CDR3 sequence: CSVDSSRRWNEQFL. The CDR3 coding sequence is TGCAGCGTTGACAGTAGCCGGAGATGGAATGAGCAGTTCCTC.

This clonotype was picked up one time. The junction differs from germline at one of its ends, possibly a read error. The chain recombines TRBV4-2 with TRBJ1-5; D call uncertain. The CDR3 loop spans 15 amino acids. The germline gives CDR1 LGHNA, CDR2 YNFKEQ. The CDR3, as DNA: TGTGTCAGCAGCCCCCGAAAAAGCAACAATCAGCCCCAGCATTTT. Protein: CVSSPRKSNNQPQHF.

The chain's CDR3 is CVTIGGDYEQYF. The CDR3 DNA is TGTGTCACTATCGGGGGTGACTACGAGCAGTACTTC. The chain carries TRBV10-3 and TRBJ2-7; maybe TRBD2 (6 bases). The germline CDR1 and CDR2 sequences are ENHRY and SYGVKD. The CDR3 runs to 12 residues.

This clonotype was seen only a few times. Being one base from a much bigger clone, this may be a read error. The J gene is TRBJ2-1, the V gene TRBV11-2; no clear D gene. With 5 bases removed from V and 10 bases from J, the gap between germline ends came to 12 bases. The CDR3 covers 12 residues. Germline V CDR1 and CDR2: SGHAT, FQNNGV. For the CDR3, the DNA is TGTGCCAGCAGCACCCTGGCCGCCGAGCAGTTCTTC. Its translation: CASSTLAAEQFF.

This clonotype was seen at least ten times. The rearrangement joins TRBV29-1 to TRBJ1-1; D gene uncertain. This CDR3 region has 14 residues. Germline lookup yields CDR1 SQVTM and CDR2 ANQGSEA. Trimming removed 6 bases from V and 0 bases from J, with 14 bases in between. CDR3 sequence: CSVPRGSLNTEAFF. The DNA for the CDR3 is TGCAGCGTCCCCCGGGGAAGTCTGAACACTGAAGCTTTCTTT.

Remarks on this clonotype: One end of the junction varies from germline; a read error may be responsible. CDR3 region: CANSLDMGPSGNTMYF. The CDR3 DNA follows: TGTGCCAACAGCTTAGATATGGGACCCTCTGGAAACACCATGTATTTT. The V call is TRBV11-2, the J call TRBJ1-3, with a tentative D call TRBD1 (5 bases). The length of the CDR3 is 16 residues. Germline V lookup: CDR1 SGHAT, CDR2 FQNNGV.

This clonotype was found a few times. This may arise from a read error, as a much more abundant clone is one base away. V gene TRBV20-1 combines with J gene TRBJ1-4, with 8 bases fitting TRBD1. Germline CDR1 reads DFQATT; CDR2 reads SNEGSKA (reference sequence). V shed 3 bases and J 5 bases; nucleotides not matched to a gene: 5. The CDR3 covers 14 residues. The CDR3 DNA reads TGCAGTGCTAGTCGGGCAGGGGGCAATGAAAAACTGTTTTTT. This sequence encodes CSASRAGGNEKLFF.

In regard to this clonotype: Possible read error: a much larger clone is one base away. The chain joins TRBV20-1 to TRBJ1-1; D ambiguous. Germline V lookup: CDR1 DFQATT, CDR2 SNEGSKA (reference sequence). CDR3 length: 13 amino acids. CDR3 nucleotide sequence: TGCAATGCTAGAGGATGGGTGAACACTGAAGCTTTCTTT. The encoded protein is CNARGWVNTEAFF.

For this clonotype: At one of its ends the junction is not consistent with the germline gene, which may arise from a read error. The V call is TRBV5-5, the J call TRBJ1-5; no clear D gene. There are 15 residues in the CDR3. Germline V lookup: CDR1 SGHKS, CDR2 YYEKEE (reference sequence). The CDR3 sequence: CASSLDEYSNQSQHF. The CDR3 DNA sequence: TGTGCCAGCAGCTTGGACGAATATAGCAATCAGTCCCAGCATTTT.

With respect to this clonotype: Being one base from a much bigger clone, this may be a read error. The chain couples TRBV6-5 to TRBJ2-1; 8 bases agree with TRBD2. The ends lost 9 bases at V and 9 bases at J; junction bases unmatched: 13. CDR3 length equals 14 residues. Germline V gives CDR1 MNHEY, CDR2 SVGAGI. The CDR3 DNA sequence: TGTGCCAGTAGCGGGGCGGAAGGGTCTGGTGAGCAGTTCTTC. Translating it yields CASSGAEGSGEQFF.

This clonotype was found many times. The J gene is TRBJ2-7, the V gene TRBV20-1; D unresolved. The germline gives CDR1 DFQATT, CDR2 SNEGSKA (reference sequence). V gave up 6 bases and J gave up 2 bases, with 17 bases separating them. There are 14 residues in the CDR3. CDR3 amino acids: CSAPRGGEAYEQYF. In DNA form, the CDR3 reads TGCAGTGCCCCCCGTGGCGGAGAAGCCTACGAGCAGTACTTC.

This clonotype was seen a single time. The CDR3 end shows no conserved phenylalanine or tryptophan, and so a read error is likely. The chain joins TRBV28 to TRBJ1-4; the D gene is possibly TRBD1 (5 bases). This CDR3 has 14 residues. Germline loops: CDR1 MDHEN, CDR2 SYDVKM. CDR3 sequence: CASSSMGGNEKLFL. The CDR3 bases are TGCGCCAGCAGTTCCATGGGGGGTAATGAAAAACTGTTTTTA.

This clonotype was seen more than once but under ten times. The chain carries TRBV6-1 and TRBJ1-2, with D maybe TRBD1 (5 bases). The V end was cut by 5 bases, the J end by 2 bases, with 9 bases between. The germline V gene has CDR1 MNHNS and CDR2 SASEGT. The CDR3 length is 13 residues. This chain's CDR3 is CASSPGLNYGYTF. The DNA for the CDR3 is TGTGCCAGCAGTCCAGGGTTAAACTATGGCTACACCTTC.

This clonotype was observed a handful of times. The CDR3 reads CASTEGLCIQYF. The CDR3 nucleotides read TGTGCCAGCACCGAGGGGTTGTGCATTCAGTACTTC. The rearrangement joins TRBV6-1 to TRBJ2-4; D possibly uses TRBD1 or TRBD2 (5 bases each). Germline CDR1 is MNHNS and CDR2 is SASEGT. This CDR3 is built from 12 residues. V was shortened by 7 bases and J by 9 bases, with 13 bases between the two germline ends.

This clonotype was recorded many times. This sequence joins TRBV29-1 and TRBJ2-1, with D maybe TRBD2 (6 bases). The CDR3 has 11 amino acids. CDR1 SQVTM and CDR2 ANQGSEA come from the germline V gene. The chain's CDR3 is CTGTSGGEQFF. The CDR3 bases are TGCACCGGGACTTCAGGAGGTGAGCAGTTCTTC.

Concerning this clonotype: A single base separates this from a much larger clone, so it may be a read error. This chain links TRBV5-4 with TRBJ2-3; a possible D gene is TRBD1 (5 bases). In germline, CDR1 is SGHNT, CDR2 YYREEE (reference sequence). There are 15 residues in the CDR3. Trimming took 4 bases from V and 0 from J, leaving 12 bases between them. DNA of the CDR3: TGTGCCAGCAGCCTGGCAAAGGGGAGCACAGATACGCAGTATTTT. This gives the protein CASSLAKGSTDTQYF.

Concerning this clonotype itself: The junction differs from germline at one of its ends, possibly a read error. The chain employs TRBV10-2 and TRBJ2-2; D is possibly TRBD1 or TRBD2 (6 bases each). The germline V gene encodes CDR1 WSHSY and CDR2 SAAADI. The CDR3 runs 17 residues. The CDR3 DNA reads as TGCGCCAGCATTGAGCCCTTTAGGGGGGCGAACACAGGGGAGCTGTTTTTT. Protein: CASIEPFRGANTGELFF.

In regard to this clonotype: A read error may be the cause here, since a much bigger clone is one base away. V gene TRBV29-1 combines with J gene TRBJ2-7, with D perhaps TRBD1 (5 bases). This CDR3 comprises 13 residues. CDR1 is SQVTM and CDR2 is ANQGSEA in the germline V gene. The CDR3 DNA sequence: TGCAGCGTTGAGCCTCACGACAGCTACGACCAGTACTTC. This encodes CSVEPHDSYDQYF.